One sample yielded the 19 T cell receptor beta chains listed below, sequenced in a study of shared clonotypes between healthy human individuals. Assay used: immunoSEQ multiplex PCR; TCRdb lists only in-frame clones, some missing. The sample consists of about 120,000 clones, roughly two thirds of them appearing once. The sample was memory CD8+ T cells sorted from blood. Documented subset: CD45RO+ cells pooled with CCR7-negative TemRA cells. The source of these receptors is a woman younger than 45 in good health.

The chain joins TRBV7-9 to TRBJ2-1; TRBD2 agrees at 11 bases. The CDR3 extends over 17 amino acids. Germline V gene lookup returns CDR1 SEHNR and CDR2 FQNEAQ (reference sequence). V lost 5 bases and J lost 2; bases outside the gene matches: 8. CDR3: CASSQLAGAPAYNEQFF. CDR3 DNA sequence: TGTGCCAGCAGCCAACTAGCGGGAGCTCCCGCCTACAATGAGCAGTTCTTC.

This clone was picked up a small number of times. This rearrangement joins TRBV15 to TRBJ2-3, with 11 bases aligning to TRBD2. Germline V gene sequence: CDR1 LNHNV, CDR2 YYDKDF (reference sequence). This CDR3 is built from 17 residues. V trimming: 0 bases; J trimming: 4 bases; junction bases outside the gene matches: 6. The CDR3 DNA reads as TGTGCCACCAGCAGAGAGGCCCGGACTAGCGGGCCAGATACGCAGTATTTT. Translation gives CATSREARTSGPDTQYF. Full variable domain (outside the CDR3, taken from reference TRBV15 and TRBJ2-3): DAMVIQNPRYQVTQFGKPVTLSCSQTLNHNVMYWYQQKSSQAPKLLFHYYDKDFNNEADTPDNFQSRRPNTSFCFLDIRSPGLGDTAMYLCATSREARTSGPDTQYFGPGTRLTVL.

This chain links TRBV19 with TRBJ2-1; 9 bases fit TRBD1. Germline CDR1 is LNHDA and CDR2 is SQIVND (reference sequence). The CDR3 consists of 19 residues. The ends lost 3 bases at V and 1 base at J; junction bases unmatched: 13. The CDR3 loop reads CASSISDRGQERSYNEQFF. Written as DNA, the CDR3 is TGTGCCAGTAGTATCTCGGACAGGGGTCAGGAGAGGTCCTACAATGAGCAGTTCTTC.

The V gene is TRBV4-2, the J gene TRBJ2-1, with TRBD2 matching over 10 bases. The CDR3 length is 18 residues. V dropped 1 base and J dropped 5; count of bases not matched to a gene: 11. In germline, CDR1 is LGHNA, CDR2 YNFKEQ. This CDR3 reads CASSQGLAGDEGHNEQFF. CDR3 DNA: TGTGCCAGCAGCCAAGGGCTAGCGGGAGACGAGGGACACAATGAGCAGTTCTTC.

The chain combines TRBV2 with TRBJ2-2, with TRBD1 identical over 7 bases. V lost 1 base to trimming and J lost 8 bases; unmatched junction nucleotides: 7. This CDR3 has 15 residues. CDR1 is SNHLY and CDR2 is FYNNEI in the germline V gene. The CDR3 region is CASSEVRGRIGELFF. The CDR3 DNA reads TGTGCCAGCAGTGAAGTAAGGGGGCGAATAGGGGAGCTGTTTTTT. Looking up the rest from reference TRBV2 and TRBJ2-2 gives the full variable domain: EPEVTQTPSHQVTQMGQEVILRCVPISNHLYFYWYRQILGQKVEFLVSFYNNEISEKSEIFDDQFSVERPDGSNFTLKIRSTKLEDSAMYFCASSEVRGRIGELFFGEGSRLTVL.

This chain joins TRBV5-4 and TRBJ1-1; possibly TRBD1 for D (5 bases). The length of the CDR3 is 14 residues. Trimming took 3 bases from V and 5 from J, leaving 14 bases between them. The germline gives CDR1 SGHNT, CDR2 YYREEE (reference sequence). Written as DNA, the CDR3 is TGTGCCAGCAGCTCGCGACAGCAAGGGACTGAAGCTTTCTTT. As protein: CASSSRQQGTEAFF.

This clone was seen a handful of times. J is TRBJ1-1 and V is TRBV9, with a weak D call TRBD1 (5 bases). Per germline, CDR1 SGDLS and CDR2 YYNGEE. This CDR3 spans 13 amino acids. With 4 bases removed from V and 1 base from J, the gap between germline ends came to 8 bases. In DNA form, the CDR3 reads TGTGCCAGCAGCTCCGGGGGGAACACTGAAGCTTTCTTT. Protein: CASSSGGNTEAFF.

The chain combines TRBV25-1 with TRBJ2-1; 7 bases match TRBD1. The V gene's germline CDR1 is MGHDK and CDR2 SYGVNS. After removal of 3 bases from V and 7 bases from J, the junction contained 12 bases not matched to a gene. The CDR3 has 16 amino acids. CDR3 coding DNA: TGTGCCAGCAGTGACCCCAGAACAGGGGCGCGGAATGAGCAGTTCTTC. Residues: CASSDPRTGARNEQFF. Variable domain in full (rest from reference TRBV25-1 and TRBJ2-1): EADIYQTPRYLVIGTGKKITLECSQTMGHDKMYWYQQDPGMELHLIHYSYGVNSTEKGDLSSESTVSRIRTEHFPLTLESARPSHTSQYLCASSDPRTGARNEQFFGPGTRLTVL.

The chain uses TRBV11-1 and TRBJ1-1; a possible D gene is TRBD1 (5 bases). V gave up 5 bases and J gave up 4 bases, with 14 bases separating them. Looked up from germline, CDR1 is SGHAT and CDR2 is FQDESV (reference sequence). The CDR3 consists of 14 residues. The CDR3 reads CASSRRAGGTEAFF. The CDR3 DNA reads TGTGCCAGCAGCCGACGGGCCGGGGGCACTGAAGCTTTCTTT.

This clone was observed a few times. The chain carries TRBV9 and TRBJ1-2; 10 bases map to TRBD1. V lost 3 bases and J lost 0; bases outside the gene matches: 17. The CDR3 runs to 20 residues. CDR1 SGDLS and CDR2 YYNGEE come from the germline V gene. This CDR3 is CASSGWSVPGQGTANYGYTF. In nucleotides, the CDR3 is TGTGCCAGCAGCGGCTGGTCTGTCCCGGGACAGGGGACCGCTAACTATGGCTACACCTTC.

The chain is built from TRBV7-1 and TRBJ2-7, with 10 bases identical to TRBD1. TRBV7-1 belongs to the ORF category, with a function that is uncertain. The junction had 6 bases not matched to a gene; V was cut back by 3 bases and J by 7 bases. The CDR3 loop spans 14 amino acids. The CDR3 protein is CASSSGTGAREQYF. CDR3 nucleotide sequence: TGTGCCAGCAGCTCCGGGACAGGGGCTCGGGAGCAGTACTTC.

This clone was detected only a few times. This CDR3 is CASSDRQGNQPQHF. CDR3 DNA: TGTGCCAGCAGTGATCGACAGGGGAATCAGCCCCAGCATTTT. The chain joins TRBV25-1 to TRBJ1-5; 8 positions match TRBD1. The length of the CDR3 is 14 residues. Per germline, CDR1 MGHDK and CDR2 SYGVNS. The V segment lost 3 bases and the J segment 4 bases; nucleotides outside the gene matches: 2. Complete variable domain (other parts from reference TRBV25-1 and TRBJ1-5): EADIYQTPRYLVIGTGKKITLECSQTMGHDKMYWYQQDPGMELHLIHYSYGVNSTEKGDLSSESTVSRIRTEHFPLTLESARPSHTSQYLCASSDRQGNQPQHFGDGTRLSIL.

The chain uses TRBV4-2 and TRBJ2-3, with D perhaps TRBD2 (5 bases). CDR3 length: 17 residues. Germline V lookup: CDR1 LGHNA, CDR2 YNFKEQ. Trimming pared 0 bases from V and 1 base from J, leaving 14 bases between. CDR3 bases: TGTGCCAGCAGCCAAGAAGCCCGCGGGTGGCGCACAGATACGCAGTATTTT. It is translated as CASSQEARGWRTDTQYF.

This clone was detected once. The chain recombines TRBV6-1 with TRBJ2-2; D ambiguous. The CDR3 is made up of 12 amino acids. CDR1 is MNHNS and CDR2 is SASEGT in the germline V gene. V gave up 5 bases and J gave up 6 bases, with 7 bases separating them. The CDR3 reads CASSYGSGELFF. DNA for the CDR3: TGTGCCAGCAGTTATGGGTCCGGGGAGCTGTTTTTT.

This sequence joins TRBV6-1 and TRBJ2-3; the D is unclear. This CDR3 contains 16 residues. The V end was cut by 4 bases, the J end by 0 bases, with 14 bases between. The germline gives CDR1 MNHNS, CDR2 SASEGT. DNA of the CDR3: TGTGCCAGCAGTGGATTTGACTTATCTAGCACAGATACGCAGTATTTT. This gives the protein CASSGFDLSSTDTQYF.

The sample holds many counts of this clone. The chain uses TRBV14 and TRBJ2-1, with D perhaps TRBD1 (6 bases). Germline loops: CDR1 SGHDN, CDR2 FVKESK. The CDR3 has 14 amino acids. Trimming took off 1 base at V and 9 bases at J, with 13 bases between the two ends. CDR3 sequence: CASSQATGTTEQFF. CDR3 bases: TGTGCCAGCAGCCAAGCCACAGGGACAACTGAGCAGTTCTTC.

This clone was detected a few times. The chain uses TRBV7-8 and TRBJ2-7; a weak D match, TRBD2 (6 bases). V lost 1 base and J 5 bases, leaving 15 bases between the germline ends. Germline CDR1 reads SGHVS; CDR2 reads FQNEAQ. There are 15 residues in the CDR3. The chain's CDR3 is CASSLVGGAINEQYF. The CDR3, as DNA: TGTGCCAGCAGCTTAGTAGGCGGGGCAATAAACGAGCAGTACTTC.

This clone turned up a few times. The rearrangement links TRBV25-1 to TRBJ1-4; tentatively, D is TRBD1 (5 bases). With 4 bases removed from V and 7 bases from J, the gap between germline ends came to 16 bases. Germline V lookup: CDR1 MGHDK, CDR2 SYGVNS. The CDR3 spans 15 residues. CDR3 nucleotides: TGTGCCAGCAGTGGGACCGGGACGGTGGGTGAAAAACTGTTTTTT. Its translation is CASSGTGTVGEKLFF.

As concerns this clone: Other DNA sequences from this sample encode an identical CDR3 as well. The chain recombines TRBV27 with TRBJ2-7, with 11 positions matching TRBD2. Per the germline V gene, CDR1 is MNHEY and CDR2 is SMNVEV (reference sequence). V dropped 3 bases and J dropped 2; count of bases not matched to a gene: 3. The CDR3 runs to 15 residues. This CDR3 reads CASSFLTSGTYEQYF. Written as DNA, the CDR3 is TGTGCCAGCAGTTTTTTGACTAGCGGGACCTACGAGCAGTACTTC.